This entry lists 9 T cell receptor beta chains sequenced from one sample in a study of T cells in Graves' hyperthyroidism and ophthalmopathy. RNA transcripts served as the template for amplifying TCR beta CDR3 regions. First-round RT-PCR targeting the TCR CDR3 was performed with the HTBI primer set. TCRdb used MiXCR to reprocess the multiplex PCR reads, holding one entry per CDR3 protein. The sample includes 450,000 to 650,000 distinct CDR3 sequences, 14% of them seen just once. The sequenced sample was blood. The source of these receptors is a woman between 18 and 29 years old with Graves' ophthalmopathy.

This clonotype has ten or more counts. The chain couples TRBV7-3 to TRBJ2-7; 10 bases map to TRBD2. J gave up 5 bases and V 5 bases, and 9 bases lay outside the gene matches. Germline values: CDR1 SGHTA, CDR2 FQGTGA. The CDR3 is made up of 15 amino acids. In nucleotides, the CDR3 is TGTGCCAGCAGCCCAGCAGCGGGAGGGCCCAACGAGCAGTACTTC. It specifies CASSPAAGGPNEQYF.

There are many counts of this clonotype. One junction end does not reproduce the germline sequence, and a read error may be involved. J is TRBJ2-3 and V is TRBV11-1; D may be TRBD1 or TRBD2 (5 bases each). The germline V gene has CDR1 SGHAT and CDR2 FQDESV (reference sequence). The CDR3 runs 14 residues. The CDR3 DNA is TGTGCCAGCAGCCAGTTTCAGGGAGCAGACACGCAGTATTTT. This codes for CASSQFQGADTQYF.

The table lists this clonotype with many counts. This chain uses TRBV7-6 with TRBJ2-2; 15 bases map to TRBD2. Germline V gene sequence: CDR1 SGHVS, CDR2 FNYEAQ. CDR3 size: 19 residues. Trimming cost V 6 bases and J 4 bases; bases outside gene matches: 12. The CDR3 loop is CASSLEGTSGRRRTGELFF. The CDR3 DNA sequence: TGTGCCAGCAGTCTAGAGGGGACTAGCGGGAGGAGGCGCACCGGGGAGCTGTTTTTT.

There are many counts of this clonotype. CDR3 sequence: CSASKTSRHNEQFF. Written as DNA, the CDR3 is TGCAGTGCTAGTAAGACTAGCAGACACAATGAGCAGTTCTTC. The chain links TRBV20-1 to TRBJ2-1; TRBD2 matches at 7 bases. V lost 3 bases, J lost 5 bases, and 7 bases stayed unmatched. The CDR3 sequence is 14 residues long. Germline CDR1 reads DFQATT; CDR2 reads SNEGSKA (reference sequence).

The chain employs TRBV7-6 and TRBJ1-2; the D is unclear. V lost 5 bases to trimming and J lost 2 bases, with 18 bases between them. The CDR3 is 16 residues long. Per the germline V gene, CDR1 is SGHVS and CDR2 is FNYEAQ. CDR3: CASSPVLQQKNYGYTF. The CDR3 nucleotides read TGTGCCAGCAGCCCCGTCCTCCAACAAAAGAACTATGGCTACACCTTC.

This chain's CDR3 is CASSFLQGDNNEQYF. The CDR3 DNA reads TGTGCCAGCAGTTTCCTACAGGGAGACAACAATGAGCAGTACTTC. This chain uses TRBV12-3 or TRBV12-4 with TRBJ2-1, with a possible D match to TRBD1 (6 bases). The DNA end is a closer match to TRBJ2-7, so the J assignment may be wrong. CDR3 size: 15 residues.

This clonotype was seen ten or more times. The CDR3 DNA reads as TGTGCCAGCAGTCCGCAGGGTATCTTTGATCAGCCCCAGCATTTT. Its translation: CASSPQGIFDQPQHF. The genes are TRBV6-1 and TRBJ1-5, with D maybe TRBD1 (5 bases). This CDR3 contains 15 residues. The V gene lost 5 bases and the J gene lost 5 bases, with 16 bases spanning the gap. Germline-derived CDR1 and CDR2 are MNHNS and SASEGT.

On this clonotype itself: A much larger clone sits a single nucleotide away, making a read error possible. CDR3 amino acids: CASSPRRGVTPWERYF. The CDR3 bases are TGTGCCAGCAGCCCCCGACGGGGCGTGACACCTTGGGAGCGGTACTTC. The V and J genes are TRBV7-2 and TRBJ2-7; tentatively, D is TRBD1 or TRBD2 (5 bases each). The CDR3 extends over 16 amino acids. Germline CDR1 and CDR2: SGHTA and FQGNSA.

There are a few counts of this clonotype. The rearrangement joins TRBV27 to TRBJ2-7; 9 nucleotides line up with TRBD1. This CDR3 region has 17 residues. Germline assignment: CDR1 MNHEY and CDR2 SMNVEV (reference sequence). Germline trimming cut 3 bases from V and 0 bases from J; bases unmatched to any gene: 9. CDR3 in DNA: TGTGCCAGCAGTTTCCGGACAGGGGCTTTTAGCTCCTACGAGCAGTACTTC. Translating it yields CASSFRTGAFSSYEQYF.